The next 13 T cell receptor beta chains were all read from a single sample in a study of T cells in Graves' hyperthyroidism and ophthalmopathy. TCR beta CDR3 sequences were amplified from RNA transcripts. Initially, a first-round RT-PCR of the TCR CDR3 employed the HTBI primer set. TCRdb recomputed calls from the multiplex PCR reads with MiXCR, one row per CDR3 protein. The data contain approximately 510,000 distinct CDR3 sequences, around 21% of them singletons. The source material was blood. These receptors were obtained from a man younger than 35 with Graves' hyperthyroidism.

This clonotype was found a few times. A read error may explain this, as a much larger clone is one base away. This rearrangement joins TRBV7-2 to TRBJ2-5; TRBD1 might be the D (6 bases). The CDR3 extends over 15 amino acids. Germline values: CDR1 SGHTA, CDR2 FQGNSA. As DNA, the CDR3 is TGTGCCAGCAGCTTAGGCCCCGGGACACCGTGGACCAAGTACTTC. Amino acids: CASSLGPGTPWTKYF.

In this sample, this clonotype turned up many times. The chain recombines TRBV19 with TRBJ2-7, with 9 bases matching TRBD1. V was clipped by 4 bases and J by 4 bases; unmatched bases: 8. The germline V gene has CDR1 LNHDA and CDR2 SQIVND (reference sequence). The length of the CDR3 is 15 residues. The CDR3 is CASSTEGQGVYEQYF. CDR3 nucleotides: TGTGCCAGTAGTACGGAGGGACAGGGAGTTTACGAGCAGTACTTC.

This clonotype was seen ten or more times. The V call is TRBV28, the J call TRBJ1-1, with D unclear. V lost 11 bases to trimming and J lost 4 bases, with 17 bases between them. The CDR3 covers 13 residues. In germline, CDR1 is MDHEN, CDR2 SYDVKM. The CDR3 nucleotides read TGTGCCGTCATCCGAGGGCCGTCCACTGAAGCTTTCTTT. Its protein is CAVIRGPSTEAFF.

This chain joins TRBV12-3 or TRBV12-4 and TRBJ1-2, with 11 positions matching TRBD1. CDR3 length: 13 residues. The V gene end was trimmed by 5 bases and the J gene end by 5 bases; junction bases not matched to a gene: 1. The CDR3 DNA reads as TGTGCCAGCAGTGGACAGGGGGCTTATGGCTACACCTTC. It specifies CASSGQGAYGYTF.

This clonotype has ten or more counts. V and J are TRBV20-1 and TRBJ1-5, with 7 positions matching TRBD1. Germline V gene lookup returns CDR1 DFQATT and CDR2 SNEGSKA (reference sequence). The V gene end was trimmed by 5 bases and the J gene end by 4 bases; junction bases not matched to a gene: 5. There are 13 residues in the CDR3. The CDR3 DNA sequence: TGCAGTGCTTGGACAGGTTGGAATCAGCCCCAGCATTTT. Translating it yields CSAWTGWNQPQHF.

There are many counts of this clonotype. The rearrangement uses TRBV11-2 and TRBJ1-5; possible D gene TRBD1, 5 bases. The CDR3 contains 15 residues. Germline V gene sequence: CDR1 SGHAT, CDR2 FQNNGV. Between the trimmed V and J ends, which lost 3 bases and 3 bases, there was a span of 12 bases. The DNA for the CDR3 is TGTGCCAGCAGCTTCGGTCAGGGTCCCAATCAGCCCCAGCATTTT. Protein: CASSFGQGPNQPQHF.

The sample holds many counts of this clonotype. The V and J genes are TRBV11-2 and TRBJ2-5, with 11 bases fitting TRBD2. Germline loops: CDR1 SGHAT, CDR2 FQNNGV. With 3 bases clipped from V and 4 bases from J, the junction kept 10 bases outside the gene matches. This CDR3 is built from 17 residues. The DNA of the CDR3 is TGTGCCAGCAGCTTGTCTGTAGCGGGGGGGCAGAGAGAGACCCAGTACTTC. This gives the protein CASSLSVAGGQRETQYF. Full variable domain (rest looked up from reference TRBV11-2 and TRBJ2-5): EAGVAQSPRYKIIEKRQSVAFWCNPISGHATLYWYQQILGQGPKLLIQFQNNGVVDDSQLPKDRFSAERLKGVDSTLKIQPAKLEDSAVYLCASSLSVAGGQRETQYFGPGTRLLVL.

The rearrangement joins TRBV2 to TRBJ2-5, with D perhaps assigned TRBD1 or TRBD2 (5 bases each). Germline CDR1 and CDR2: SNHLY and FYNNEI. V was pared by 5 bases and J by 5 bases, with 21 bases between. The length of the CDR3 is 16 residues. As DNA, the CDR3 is TGTGCCAGCAGTAAAAACCGGGGCCCTGGGTGGGAGACCCAGTACTTC. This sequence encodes CASSKNRGPGWETQYF.

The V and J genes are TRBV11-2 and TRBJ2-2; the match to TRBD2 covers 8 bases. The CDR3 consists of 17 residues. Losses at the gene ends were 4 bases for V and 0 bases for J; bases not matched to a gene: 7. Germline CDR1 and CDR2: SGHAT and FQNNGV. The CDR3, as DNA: TGTGCCAGCAGCTCACTCCTAGCGGGTGCGAACACCGGGGAGCTGTTTTTT. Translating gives CASSSLLAGANTGELFF.

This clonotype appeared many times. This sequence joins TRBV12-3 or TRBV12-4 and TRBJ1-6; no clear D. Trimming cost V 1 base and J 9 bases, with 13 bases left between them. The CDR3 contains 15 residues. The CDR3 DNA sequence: TGTGCCAGCAGTTTAGGACGCCGGCGGACTTCACCCCTCCACTTT. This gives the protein CASSLGRRRTSPLHF.

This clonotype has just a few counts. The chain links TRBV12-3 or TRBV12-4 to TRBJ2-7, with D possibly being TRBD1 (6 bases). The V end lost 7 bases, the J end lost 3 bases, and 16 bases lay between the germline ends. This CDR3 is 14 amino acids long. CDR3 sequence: CASNHGGQNYEQYF. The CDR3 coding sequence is TGTGCCAGCAACCATGGGGGACAAAACTACGAGCAGTACTTC.

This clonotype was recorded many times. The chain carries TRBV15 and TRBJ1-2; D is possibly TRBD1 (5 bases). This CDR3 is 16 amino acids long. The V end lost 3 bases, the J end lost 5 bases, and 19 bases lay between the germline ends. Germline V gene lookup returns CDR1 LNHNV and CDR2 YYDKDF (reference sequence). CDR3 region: CATSRMGVNREYGYTF. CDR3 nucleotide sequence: TGTGCCACCAGCAGGATGGGGGTCAACCGGGAATATGGCTACACCTTC.

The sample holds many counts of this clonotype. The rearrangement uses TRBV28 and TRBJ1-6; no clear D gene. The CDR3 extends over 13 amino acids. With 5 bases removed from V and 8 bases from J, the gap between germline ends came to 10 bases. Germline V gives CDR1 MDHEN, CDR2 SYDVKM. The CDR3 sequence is CASSGPLDSPLHF. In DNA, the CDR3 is TGTGCCAGCAGTGGGCCCTTGGATTCACCCCTCCACTTT.